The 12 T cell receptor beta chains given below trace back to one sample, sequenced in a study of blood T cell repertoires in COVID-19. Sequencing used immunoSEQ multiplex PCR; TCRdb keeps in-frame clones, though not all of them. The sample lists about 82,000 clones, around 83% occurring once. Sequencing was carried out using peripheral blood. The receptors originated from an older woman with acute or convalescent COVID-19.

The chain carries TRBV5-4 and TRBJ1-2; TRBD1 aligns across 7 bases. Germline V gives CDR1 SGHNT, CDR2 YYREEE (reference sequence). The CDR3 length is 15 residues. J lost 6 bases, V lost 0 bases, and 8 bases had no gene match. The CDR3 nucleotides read TGTGCCAGCAGCTTGGTTGTCCAGGGGGTAGATGGCTACACCTTC. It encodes CASSLVVQGVDGYTF.

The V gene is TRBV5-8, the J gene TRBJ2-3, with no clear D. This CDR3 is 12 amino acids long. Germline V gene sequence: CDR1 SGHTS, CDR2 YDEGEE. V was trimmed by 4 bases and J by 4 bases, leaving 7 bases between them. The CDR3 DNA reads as TGTGCCAGCAGCCTCCTTGCAGATACGCAGTATTTT. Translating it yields CASSLLADTQYF. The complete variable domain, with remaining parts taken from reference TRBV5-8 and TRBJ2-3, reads EAGVTQSPTHLIKTRGQQATLRCSPISGHTSVYWYQQALGLGLQFLLWYDEGEERNRGNFPPRFSGRQFPNYSSELNVNALELEDSALYLCASSLLADTQYFGPGTRLTVL.

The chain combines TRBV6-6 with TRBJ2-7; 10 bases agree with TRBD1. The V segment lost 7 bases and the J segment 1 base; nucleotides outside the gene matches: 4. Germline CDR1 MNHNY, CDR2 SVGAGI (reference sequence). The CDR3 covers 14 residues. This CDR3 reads CASMRDRGSYEQYF. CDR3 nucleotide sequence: TGTGCCAGCATGAGGGACAGGGGATCCTACGAGCAGTACTTC.

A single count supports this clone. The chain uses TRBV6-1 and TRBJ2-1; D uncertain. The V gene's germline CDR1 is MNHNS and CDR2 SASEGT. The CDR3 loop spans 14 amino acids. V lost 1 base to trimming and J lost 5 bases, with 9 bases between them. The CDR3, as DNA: TGTGCCAGCAGTGAAGGAGCCGCTAACAATGAGCAGTTCTTC. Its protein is CASSEGAANNEQFF.

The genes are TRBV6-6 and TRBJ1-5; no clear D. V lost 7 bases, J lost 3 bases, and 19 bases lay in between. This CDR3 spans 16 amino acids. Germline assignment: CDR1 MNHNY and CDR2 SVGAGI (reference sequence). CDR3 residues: CASTLAGFGDNQPQHF. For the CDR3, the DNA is TGTGCCAGCACCCTAGCTGGTTTCGGCGACAATCAGCCCCAGCATTTT.

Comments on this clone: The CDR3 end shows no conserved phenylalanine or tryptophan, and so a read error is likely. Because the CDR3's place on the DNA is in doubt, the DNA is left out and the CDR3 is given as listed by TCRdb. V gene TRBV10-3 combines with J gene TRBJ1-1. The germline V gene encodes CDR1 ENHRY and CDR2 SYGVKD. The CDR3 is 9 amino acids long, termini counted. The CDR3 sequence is CAIVAGRSI.

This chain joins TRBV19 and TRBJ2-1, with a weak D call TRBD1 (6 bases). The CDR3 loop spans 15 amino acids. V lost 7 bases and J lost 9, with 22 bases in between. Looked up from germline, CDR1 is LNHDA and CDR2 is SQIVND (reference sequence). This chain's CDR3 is CASKSNRDWDREQFF. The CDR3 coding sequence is TGTGCCAGTAAATCTAACAGGGATTGGGATCGTGAGCAGTTCTTC.

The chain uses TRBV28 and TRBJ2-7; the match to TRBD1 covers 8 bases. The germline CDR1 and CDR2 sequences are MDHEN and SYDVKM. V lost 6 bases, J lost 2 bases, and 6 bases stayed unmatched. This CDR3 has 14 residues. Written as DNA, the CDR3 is TGTGCCAGCAGGCCACAGGGGGACCCCTACGAGCAGTACTTC. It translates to CASRPQGDPYEQYF.

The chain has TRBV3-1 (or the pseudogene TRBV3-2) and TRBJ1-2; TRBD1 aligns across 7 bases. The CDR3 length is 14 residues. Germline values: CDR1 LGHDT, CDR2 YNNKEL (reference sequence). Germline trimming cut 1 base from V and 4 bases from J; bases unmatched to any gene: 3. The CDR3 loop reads CASSQGGTAYGYTF. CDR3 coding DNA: TGTGCCAGCAGCCAAGGCGGGACAGCCTATGGCTACACCTTC.

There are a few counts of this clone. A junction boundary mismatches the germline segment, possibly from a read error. CDR3 sequence (DNA): TGTGCCAGTAGTTTAGAAAGATCAGGGAAACGGAGCAATCAGCCCCAGCATTTT. This codes for CASSLERSGKRSNQPQHF. The chain links TRBV19 to TRBJ1-5; perhaps TRBD1 as D (5 bases). The CDR3 is 18 residues long. Germline values: CDR1 LNHDA, CDR2 SQIVND (reference sequence).

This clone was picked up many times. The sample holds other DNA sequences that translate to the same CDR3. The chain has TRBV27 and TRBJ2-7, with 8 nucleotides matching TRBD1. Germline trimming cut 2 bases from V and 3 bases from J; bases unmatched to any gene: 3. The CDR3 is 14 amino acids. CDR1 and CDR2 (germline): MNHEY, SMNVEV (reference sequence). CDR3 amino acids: CASSLQGANYEQYF. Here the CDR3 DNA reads TGTGCCAGCAGTTTACAGGGGGCGAACTACGAGCAGTACTTC.

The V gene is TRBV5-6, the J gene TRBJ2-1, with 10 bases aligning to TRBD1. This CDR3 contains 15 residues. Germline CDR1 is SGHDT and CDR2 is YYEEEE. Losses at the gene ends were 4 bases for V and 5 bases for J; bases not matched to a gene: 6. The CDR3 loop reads CASSLRQGANNEQFF. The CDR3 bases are TGTGCCAGCAGCCTAAGACAGGGGGCGAACAATGAGCAGTTCTTC.